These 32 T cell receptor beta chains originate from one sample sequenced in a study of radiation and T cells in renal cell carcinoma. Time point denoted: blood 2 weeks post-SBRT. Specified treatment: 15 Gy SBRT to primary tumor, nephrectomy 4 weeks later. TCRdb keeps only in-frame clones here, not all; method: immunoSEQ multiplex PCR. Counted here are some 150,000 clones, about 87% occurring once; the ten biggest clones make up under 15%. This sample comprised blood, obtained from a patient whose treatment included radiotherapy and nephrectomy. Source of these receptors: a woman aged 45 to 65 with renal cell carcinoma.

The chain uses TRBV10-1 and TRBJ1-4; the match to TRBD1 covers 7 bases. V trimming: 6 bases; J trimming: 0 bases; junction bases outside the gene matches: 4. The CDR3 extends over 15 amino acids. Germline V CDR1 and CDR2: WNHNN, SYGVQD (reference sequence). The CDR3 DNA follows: TGCGCCAGCAGAAGACAGGGAGCAACTAATGAAAAACTGTTTTTT. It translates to CASRRQGATNEKLFF.

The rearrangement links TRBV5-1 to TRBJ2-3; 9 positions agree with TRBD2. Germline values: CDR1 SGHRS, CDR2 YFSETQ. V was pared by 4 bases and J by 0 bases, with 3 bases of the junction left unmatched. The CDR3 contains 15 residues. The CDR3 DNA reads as TGCGCCAGCAGCGAGCGGGGGGCTAGCACAGATACGCAGTATTTT. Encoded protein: CASSERGASTDTQYF. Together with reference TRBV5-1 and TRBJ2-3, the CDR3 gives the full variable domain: KAGVTQTPRYLIKTRGQQVTLSCSPISGHRSVSWYQQTPGQGLQFLFEYFSETQRNKGNFPGRFSGRQFSNSRSEMNVSTLELGDSALYLCASSERGASTDTQYFGPGTRLTVL.

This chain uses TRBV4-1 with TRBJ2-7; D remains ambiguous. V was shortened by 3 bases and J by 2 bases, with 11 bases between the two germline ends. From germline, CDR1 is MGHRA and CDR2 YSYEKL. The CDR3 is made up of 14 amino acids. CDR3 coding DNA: TGCGCCAGCAGCCACTCGTCACTGACCTACGAGCAGTACTTC. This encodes CASSHSSLTYEQYF.

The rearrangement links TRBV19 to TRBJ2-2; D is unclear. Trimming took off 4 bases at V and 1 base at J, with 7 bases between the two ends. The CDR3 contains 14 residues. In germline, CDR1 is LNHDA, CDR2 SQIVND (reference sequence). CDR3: CASSTTVNTGELFF. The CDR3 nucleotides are TGTGCCAGTAGTACGACGGTGAACACCGGGGAGCTGTTTTTT.

The CDR3 DNA reads as TGTGCCAGCAAGGGGGGACTAGCGGGTGAGCAGTACTTC. Translating it yields CASKGGLAGEQYF. The chain is built from TRBV2 and TRBJ2-5, with TRBD2 identical over 12 bases. The CDR3 covers 13 residues. Germline V gene data show CDR1 as SNHLY and CDR2 as FYNNEI. After removal of 7 bases from V and 11 bases from J, the junction contained 8 bases not matched to a gene. The variable domain in full, with the rest retrieved from reference TRBV2 and TRBJ2-5, is EPEVTQTPSHQVTQMGQEVILRCVPISNHLYFYWYRQILGQKVEFLVSFYNNEISEKSEIFDDQFSVERPDGSNFTLKIRSTKLEDSAMYFCASKGGLAGEQYFGPGTRLLVL.

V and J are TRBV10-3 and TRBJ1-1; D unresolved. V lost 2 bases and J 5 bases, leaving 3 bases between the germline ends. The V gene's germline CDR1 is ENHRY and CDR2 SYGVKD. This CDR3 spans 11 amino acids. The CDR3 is CAISEGTEAFF. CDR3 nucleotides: TGTGCCATCAGTGAGGGAACTGAAGCTTTCTTT.

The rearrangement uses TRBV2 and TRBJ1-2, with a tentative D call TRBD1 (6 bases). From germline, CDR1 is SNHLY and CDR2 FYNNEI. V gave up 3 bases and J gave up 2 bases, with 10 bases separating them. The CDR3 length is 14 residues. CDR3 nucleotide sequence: TGTGCCAGCAGTGACCCCGGGGGCAACTATGGCTACACCTTC. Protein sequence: CASSDPGGNYGYTF.

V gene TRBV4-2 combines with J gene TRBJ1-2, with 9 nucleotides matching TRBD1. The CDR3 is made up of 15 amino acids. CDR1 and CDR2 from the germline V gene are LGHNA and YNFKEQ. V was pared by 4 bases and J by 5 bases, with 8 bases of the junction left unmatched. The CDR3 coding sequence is TGTGCCAGCAGCCTAGGGACAGGGAGAGAATATGGCTACACCTTC. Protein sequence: CASSLGTGREYGYTF.

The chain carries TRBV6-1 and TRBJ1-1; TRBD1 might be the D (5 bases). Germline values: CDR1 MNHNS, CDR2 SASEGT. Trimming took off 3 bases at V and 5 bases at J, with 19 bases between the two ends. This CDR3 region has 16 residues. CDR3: CASSEPGRTSGTEAFF. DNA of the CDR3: TGTGCCAGCAGTGAGCCGGGACGCACCTCAGGAACTGAAGCTTTCTTT.

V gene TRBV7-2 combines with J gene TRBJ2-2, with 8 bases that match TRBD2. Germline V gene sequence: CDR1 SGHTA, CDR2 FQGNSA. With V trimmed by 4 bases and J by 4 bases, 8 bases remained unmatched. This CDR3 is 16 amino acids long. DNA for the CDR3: TGTGCCAGCAGCTCACATAGCGGGGCGGTCACCGGGGAGCTGTTTTTT. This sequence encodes CASSSHSGAVTGELFF.

This CDR3 reads CASSYDEWSGEKTQYF. CDR3 in DNA: TGTGCCAGCAGTTACGATGAATGGTCGGGGGAGAAGACCCAGTACTTC. The chain recombines TRBV6-5 with TRBJ2-5; possibly TRBD2 for D (6 bases). CDR3 length: 16 residues. Germline loops: CDR1 MNHEY, CDR2 SVGAGI. Deletions cut 2 bases from V and 6 bases from J, with 19 bases between.

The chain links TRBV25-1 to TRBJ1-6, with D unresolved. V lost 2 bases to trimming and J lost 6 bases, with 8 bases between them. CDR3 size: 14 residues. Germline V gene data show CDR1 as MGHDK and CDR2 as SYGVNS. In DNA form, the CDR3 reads TGTGCCAGCAGTGAACGGCGGAGTAATTCACCCCTCCACTTT. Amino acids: CASSERRSNSPLHF.

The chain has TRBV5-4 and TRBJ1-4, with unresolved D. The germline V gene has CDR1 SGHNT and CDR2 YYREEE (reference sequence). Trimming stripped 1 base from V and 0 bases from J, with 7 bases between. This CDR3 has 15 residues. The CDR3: CASSLRPATNEKLFF. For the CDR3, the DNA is TGTGCCAGCAGCTTGAGACCCGCAACTAATGAAAAACTGTTTTTT.

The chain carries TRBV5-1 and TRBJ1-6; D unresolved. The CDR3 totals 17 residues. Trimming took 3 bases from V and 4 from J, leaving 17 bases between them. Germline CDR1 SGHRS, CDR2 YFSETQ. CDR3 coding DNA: TGCGCCAGCAGCTCTTATTATACGGGCCCTTATAATTCACCCCTCCACTTT. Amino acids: CASSSYYTGPYNSPLHF.

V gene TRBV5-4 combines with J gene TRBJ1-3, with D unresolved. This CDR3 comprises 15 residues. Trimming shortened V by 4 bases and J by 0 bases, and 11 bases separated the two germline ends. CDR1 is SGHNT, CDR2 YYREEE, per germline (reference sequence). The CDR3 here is CASSPGGISGNTIYF. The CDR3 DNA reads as TGTGCCAGCAGCCCCGGAGGAATCTCTGGAAACACCATATATTTT.

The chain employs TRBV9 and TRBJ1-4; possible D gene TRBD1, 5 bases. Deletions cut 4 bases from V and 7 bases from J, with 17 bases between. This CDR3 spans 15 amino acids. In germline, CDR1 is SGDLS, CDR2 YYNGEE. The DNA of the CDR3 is TGTGCCAGCAGCCCCGTCCTGGAGAGGGGTGAAAAACTGTTTTTT. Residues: CASSPVLERGEKLFF.

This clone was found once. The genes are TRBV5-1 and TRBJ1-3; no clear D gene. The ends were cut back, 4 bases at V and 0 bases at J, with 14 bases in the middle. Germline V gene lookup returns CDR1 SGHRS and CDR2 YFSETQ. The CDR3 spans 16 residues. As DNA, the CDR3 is TGCGCCAGCAGCCCCCAAACCACGAACTCTGGAAACACCATATATTTT. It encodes CASSPQTTNSGNTIYF.

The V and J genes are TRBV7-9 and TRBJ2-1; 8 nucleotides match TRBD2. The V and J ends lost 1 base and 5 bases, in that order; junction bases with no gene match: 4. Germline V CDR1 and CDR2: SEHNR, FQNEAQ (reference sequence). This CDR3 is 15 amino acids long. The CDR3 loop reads CASSLDLSGDNEQFF. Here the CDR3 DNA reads TGTGCCAGCAGCTTAGACCTTAGCGGGGACAATGAGCAGTTCTTC.

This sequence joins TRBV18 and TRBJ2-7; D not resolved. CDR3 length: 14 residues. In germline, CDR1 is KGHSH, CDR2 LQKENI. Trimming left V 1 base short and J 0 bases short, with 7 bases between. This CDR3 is CASSPRGNSYEQYF. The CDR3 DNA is TGTGCCAGCTCACCACGAGGCAACTCCTACGAGCAGTACTTC.

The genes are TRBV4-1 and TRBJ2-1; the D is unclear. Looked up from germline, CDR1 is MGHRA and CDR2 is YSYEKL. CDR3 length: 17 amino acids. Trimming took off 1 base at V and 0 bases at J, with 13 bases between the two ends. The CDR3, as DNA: TGCGCCAGCAGCCAAGCAGACATGGGATTCTCCTACAATGAGCAGTTCTTC. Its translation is CASSQADMGFSYNEQFF.

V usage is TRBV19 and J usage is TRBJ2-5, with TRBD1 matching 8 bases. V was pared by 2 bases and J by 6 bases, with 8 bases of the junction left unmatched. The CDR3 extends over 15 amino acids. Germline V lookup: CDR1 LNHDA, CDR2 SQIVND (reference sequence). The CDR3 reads CASSISGGVKQTQYF. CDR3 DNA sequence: TGTGCCAGTAGTATATCAGGGGGCGTAAAGCAGACCCAGTACTTC.

This CDR3 is CASSDWASLGGYTF. As DNA, the CDR3 is TGTGCCAGTAGTGATTGGGCCTCCCTCGGGGGCTACACCTTC. The chain combines TRBV19 with TRBJ1-2; no reliable D call. Germline loops: CDR1 LNHDA, CDR2 SQIVND (reference sequence). Trimming pared 5 bases from V and 8 bases from J, leaving 18 bases between. CDR3 length: 14 amino acids.

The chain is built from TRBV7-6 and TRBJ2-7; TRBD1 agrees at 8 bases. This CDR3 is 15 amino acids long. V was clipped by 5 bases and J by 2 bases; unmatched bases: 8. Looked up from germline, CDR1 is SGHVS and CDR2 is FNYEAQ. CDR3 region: CASSRKTGGPYEQYF. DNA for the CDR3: TGTGCCAGCAGCCGGAAAACAGGGGGTCCCTACGAGCAGTACTTC. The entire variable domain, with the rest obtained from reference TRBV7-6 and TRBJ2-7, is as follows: GAGVSQSPRYKVTKRGQDVALRCDPISGHVSLYWYRQALGQGPEFLTYFNYEAQQDKSGLPNDRFSAERPEGSISTLTIQRTEQRDSAMYRCASSRKTGGPYEQYFGPGTRLTVT.

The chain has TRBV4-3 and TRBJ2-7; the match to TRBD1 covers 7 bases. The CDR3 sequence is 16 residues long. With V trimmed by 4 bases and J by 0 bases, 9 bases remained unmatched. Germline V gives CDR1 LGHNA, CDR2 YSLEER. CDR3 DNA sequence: TGCGCCAGCAGCCCCCAGACAGGGTTCGGCTCCTACGAGCAGTACTTC. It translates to CASSPQTGFGSYEQYF.

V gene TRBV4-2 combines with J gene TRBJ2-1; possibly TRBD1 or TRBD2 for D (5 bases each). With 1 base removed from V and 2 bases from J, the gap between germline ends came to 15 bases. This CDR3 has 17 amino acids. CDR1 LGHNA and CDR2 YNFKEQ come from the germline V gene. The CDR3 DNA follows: TGTGCCAGCAGCCAAGTTATACGGGGCACCCCCTACAATGAGCAGTTCTTC. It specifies CASSQVIRGTPYNEQFF.

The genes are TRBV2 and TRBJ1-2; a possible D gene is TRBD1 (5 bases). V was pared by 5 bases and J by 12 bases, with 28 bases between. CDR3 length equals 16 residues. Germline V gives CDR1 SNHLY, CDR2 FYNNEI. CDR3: CASSPYRGRIVEEDTF. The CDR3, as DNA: TGTGCCAGCAGTCCCTACCGGGGACGGATTGTTGAAGAAGACACCTTC.

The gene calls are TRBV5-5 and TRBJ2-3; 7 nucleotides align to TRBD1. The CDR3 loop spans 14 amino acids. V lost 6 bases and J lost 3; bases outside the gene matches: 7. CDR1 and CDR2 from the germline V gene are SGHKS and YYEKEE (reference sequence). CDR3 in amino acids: CASKSGQRTDTQYF. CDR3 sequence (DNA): TGTGCCAGCAAATCGGGACAGAGAACAGATACGCAGTATTTT.

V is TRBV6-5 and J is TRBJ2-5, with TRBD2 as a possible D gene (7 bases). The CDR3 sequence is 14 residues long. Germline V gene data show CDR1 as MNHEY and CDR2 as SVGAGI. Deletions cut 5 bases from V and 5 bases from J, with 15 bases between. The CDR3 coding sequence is TGTGCCAGCAGTCGCGGGGGCCCCCAGGAGACCCAGTACTTC. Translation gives CASSRGGPQETQYF.

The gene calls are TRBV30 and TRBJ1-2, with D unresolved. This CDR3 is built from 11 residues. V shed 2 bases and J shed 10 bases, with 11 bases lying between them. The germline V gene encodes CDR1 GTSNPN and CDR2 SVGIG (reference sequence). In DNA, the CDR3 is TGTGCCTGGAGTAAAGAAGCTATCTACACCTTC. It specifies CAWSKEAIYTF. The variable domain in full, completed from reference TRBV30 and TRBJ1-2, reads SQTIHQWPATLVQPVGSPLSLECTVEGTSNPNLYWYRQAAGRGLQLLFYSVGIGQISSEVPQNLSASRPQDRQFILSSKKLLLSDSGFYLCAWSKEAIYTFGSGTRLTVV.

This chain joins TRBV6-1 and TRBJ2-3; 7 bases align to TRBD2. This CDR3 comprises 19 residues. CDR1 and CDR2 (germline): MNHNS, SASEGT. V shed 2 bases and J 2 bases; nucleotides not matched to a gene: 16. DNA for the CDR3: TGTGCCAGCAGTGAAATTATCAGCGTAGCGGGCGATCCCACAGATACGCAGTATTTT. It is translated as CASSEIISVAGDPTDTQYF.

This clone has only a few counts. The CDR3 is CASSFVQGGGGYTF. The DNA for the CDR3 is TGTGCCAGCAGCTTCGTACAGGGAGGAGGTGGCTACACCTTC. The chain recombines TRBV5-5 with TRBJ1-2, with D perhaps matching TRBD1 (6 bases). This CDR3 has 14 residues. From germline, CDR1 is SGHKS and CDR2 YYEKEE (reference sequence). The V end was cut by 2 bases, the J end by 7 bases, with 15 bases between.

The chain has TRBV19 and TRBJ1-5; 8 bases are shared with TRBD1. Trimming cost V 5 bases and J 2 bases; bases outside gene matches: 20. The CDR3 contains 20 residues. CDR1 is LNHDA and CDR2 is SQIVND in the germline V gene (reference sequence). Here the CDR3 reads CASSHRQGRITGARNQPQHF. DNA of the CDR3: TGTGCCAGTAGTCACCGACAGGGGCGGATTACGGGGGCTCGCAATCAGCCCCAGCATTTT.